Sequencing of this T cell receptor (beta chain) was carried out in a study of blood T cell repertoires in COVID-19. Study details: Acute-phase and convalescent COVID-19 samples originated in the United States, Italy and Spain. The analysed material was cDNA or gDNA that came from T cells, B-cell-depleted T cells, or PBMCs.

Under the authors' procedure: It was from reference gene primer amplification that nucleated cell counts were estimated. Sequencing was performed with immunoSEQ multiplex PCR; in TCRdb, only in-frame clones are kept and a portion is missing. That table is the source of V, J and clone size, and D and trimming were worked out from the DNA. Of some 210,000 clones in the sample, roughly 88% were seen once. Sequencing was performed on peripheral blood. The clonotype was recovered from a woman between 40 and 50 years old who had recovered from COVID-19.

DNA of the CDR3: TGTGCCAGTAGTAGGCCGGGACAGGGTAACAATGAGCAGTTCTTC. Its protein is CASSRPGQGNNEQFF. The chain joins TRBV19 to TRBJ2-1; 9 positions match TRBD1. The CDR3 has 15 amino acids. J gave up 5 bases and V 4 bases, and 6 bases lay outside the gene matches. Germline V CDR1 and CDR2: LNHDA, SQIVND (reference sequence).